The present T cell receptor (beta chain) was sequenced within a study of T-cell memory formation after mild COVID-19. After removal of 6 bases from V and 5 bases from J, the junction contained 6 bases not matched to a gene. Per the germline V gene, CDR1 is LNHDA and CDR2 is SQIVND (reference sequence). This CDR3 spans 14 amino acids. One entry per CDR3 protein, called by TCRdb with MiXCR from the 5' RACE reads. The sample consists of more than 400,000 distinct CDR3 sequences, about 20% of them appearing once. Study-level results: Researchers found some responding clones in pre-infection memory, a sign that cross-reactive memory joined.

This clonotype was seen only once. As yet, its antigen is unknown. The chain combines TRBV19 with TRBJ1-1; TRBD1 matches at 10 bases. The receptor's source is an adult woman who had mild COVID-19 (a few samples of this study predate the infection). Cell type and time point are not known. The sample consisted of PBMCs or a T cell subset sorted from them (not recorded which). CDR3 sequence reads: CASSRTGGRTEAFF. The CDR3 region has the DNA TGTGCCAGTAGCAGGACAGGGGGTCGAACTGAAGCTTTCTTT.